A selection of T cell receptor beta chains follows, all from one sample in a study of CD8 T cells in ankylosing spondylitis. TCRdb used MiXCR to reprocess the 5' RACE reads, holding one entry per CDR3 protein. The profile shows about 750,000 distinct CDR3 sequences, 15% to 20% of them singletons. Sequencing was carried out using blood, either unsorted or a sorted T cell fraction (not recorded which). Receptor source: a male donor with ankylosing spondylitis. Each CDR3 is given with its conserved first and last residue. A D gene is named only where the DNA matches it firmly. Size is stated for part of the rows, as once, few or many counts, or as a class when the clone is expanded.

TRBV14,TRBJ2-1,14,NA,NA,CASSQDPGNNEQFF,TGTGCCAGCAGCCAAGATCCGGGCAACAATGAGCAGTTCTTC
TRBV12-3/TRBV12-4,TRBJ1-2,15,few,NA,CASSLYPGETYGYTF,TGTGCCAGCAGTCTATACCCCGGGGAAACCTATGGCTACACCTTC
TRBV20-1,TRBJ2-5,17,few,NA,CSADRFPGEPNQETQYF,TGCAGTGCTGACAGATTCCCAGGGGAACCTAACCAAGAGACCCAGTACTTC
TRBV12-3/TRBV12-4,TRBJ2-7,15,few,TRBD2,CASSLGVLAGVEQYF,TGTGCCAGCAGTTTAGGGGTACTAGCGGGAGTTGAGCAGTACTTC
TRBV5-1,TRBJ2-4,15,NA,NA,CASSLTGTDKNIQYF,TGCGCCAGCAGCCTCACCGGGACGGACAAAAACATTCAGTACTTC
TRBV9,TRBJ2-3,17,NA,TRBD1,CASSVSGQGASTDTQYF,TGTGCCAGCAGCGTATCGGGACAGGGGGCAAGCACAGATACGCAGTATTTT
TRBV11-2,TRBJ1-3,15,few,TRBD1,CASSFSSGQGNTIYF,TGTGCCAGCAGCTTCTCCTCGGGACAGGGAAACACCATATATTTT
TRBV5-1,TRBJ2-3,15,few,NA,CASRPGAADTDTQYF,TGCGCCAGCAGGCCTGGGGCAGCGGACACAGATACGCAGTATTTT
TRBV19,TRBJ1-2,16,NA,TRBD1,CASSPLALPTGDGYTF,TGTGCCAGTAGTCCGCTAGCCCTTCCGACAGGGGATGGCTACACCTTC
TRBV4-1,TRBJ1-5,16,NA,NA,CASSLTGTDEGQPQHF,TGCGCCAGCAGCCTAACCGGGACCGACGAGGGTCAGCCCCAGCATTTT
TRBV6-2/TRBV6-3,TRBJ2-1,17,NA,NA,CASKGLPAPSSYNEQFF,TGTGCCAGCAAGGGACTCCCAGCACCGAGCTCCTACAATGAGCAGTTCTTC
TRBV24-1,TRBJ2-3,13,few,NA,CATSRRSTDTQYF,TGTGCCACCAGCAGGAGAAGCACAGATACGCAGTATTTT
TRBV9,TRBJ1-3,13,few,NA,CASSVAPRNTIYF,TGTGCCAGCAGCGTAGCCCCCCGAAACACCATATATTTT
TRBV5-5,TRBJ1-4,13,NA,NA,CASSLGANEKLFF,TGTGCCAGCAGCTTGGGAGCTAATGAAAAACTGTTTTTT
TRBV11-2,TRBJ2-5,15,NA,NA,CASSNPQVLKETQYF,TGTGCCAGCAGCAACCCTCAGGTTTTGAAAGAGACCCAGTACTTC
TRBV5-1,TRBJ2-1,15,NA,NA,CASSGGDLRGGEQFF,TGCGCCAGCAGCGGCGGGGACCTTAGGGGGGGTGAGCAGTTCTTC
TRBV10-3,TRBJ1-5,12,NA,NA,CAISEADQPQHF,TGTGCCATCAGTGAGGCGGATCAGCCCCAGCATTTT
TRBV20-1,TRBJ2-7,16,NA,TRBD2,CSASFPSGRSSYEQYF,TGCAGTGCTAGTTTTCCTAGCGGGCGAAGCTCCTACGAGCAGTACTTC
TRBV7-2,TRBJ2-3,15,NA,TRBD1,CASSTTGTGTDTQYF,TGTGCCAGCAGCACTACCGGGACAGGGACAGATACGCAGTATTTT
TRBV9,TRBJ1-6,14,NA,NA,CASSVVADKSPLHF,TGTGCCAGCAGCGTAGTGGCAGATAAATCACCCCTCCACTTT
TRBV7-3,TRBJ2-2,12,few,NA,CASSSQSGELFF,TGTGCCAGCAGCTCACAGTCCGGGGAGCTGTTTTTT
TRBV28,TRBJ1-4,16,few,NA,CASSSLTRPTNEKLFF,TGTGCCAGCAGTTCCCTCACCCGCCCAACTAATGAAAAACTGTTTTTT
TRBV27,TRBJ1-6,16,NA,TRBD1,CASRNDWTGLYSPLHF,TGTGCCAGCAGGAACGACTGGACAGGGTTGTATTCACCCCTCCACTTT
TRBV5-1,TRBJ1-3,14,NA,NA,CASSLDRSGNTIYF,TGCGCCAGCAGCTTGGACAGGTCTGGAAACACCATATATTTT
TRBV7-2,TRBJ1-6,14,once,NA,CASSLLGGSSPLHF,TGTGCCAGCAGCTTATTGGGGGGTTCCTCACCCCTCCACTTT
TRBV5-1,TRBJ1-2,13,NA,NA,CASSLVQGGGYTF,TGCGCCAGCAGCTTGGTCCAGGGTGGCGGCTACACCTTC